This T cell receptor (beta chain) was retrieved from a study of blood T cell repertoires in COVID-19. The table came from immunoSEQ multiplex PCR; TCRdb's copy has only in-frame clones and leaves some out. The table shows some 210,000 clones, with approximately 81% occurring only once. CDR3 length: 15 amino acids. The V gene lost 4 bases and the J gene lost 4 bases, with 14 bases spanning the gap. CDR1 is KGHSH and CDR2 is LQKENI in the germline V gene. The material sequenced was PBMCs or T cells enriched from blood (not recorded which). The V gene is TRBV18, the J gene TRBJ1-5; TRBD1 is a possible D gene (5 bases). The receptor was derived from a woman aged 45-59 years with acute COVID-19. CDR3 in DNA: TGTGCCAGCTCACAAACAGGCACATCAAATCAGCCCCAGCATTTT. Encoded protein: CASSQTGTSNQPQHF.